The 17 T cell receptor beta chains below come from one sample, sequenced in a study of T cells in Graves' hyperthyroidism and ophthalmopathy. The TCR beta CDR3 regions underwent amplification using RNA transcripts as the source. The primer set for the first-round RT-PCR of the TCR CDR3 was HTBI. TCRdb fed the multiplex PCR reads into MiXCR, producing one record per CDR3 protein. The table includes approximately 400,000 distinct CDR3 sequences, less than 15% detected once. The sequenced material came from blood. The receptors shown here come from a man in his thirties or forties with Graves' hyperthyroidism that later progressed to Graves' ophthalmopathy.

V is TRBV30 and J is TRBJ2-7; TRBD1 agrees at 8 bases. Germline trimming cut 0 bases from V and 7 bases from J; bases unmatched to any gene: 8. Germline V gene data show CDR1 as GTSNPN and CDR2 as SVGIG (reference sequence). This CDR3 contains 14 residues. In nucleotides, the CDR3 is TGTGCCTGGAGTGTTTTCCAGGGGGCCAGTGAGCAGTACTTC. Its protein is CAWSVFQGASEQYF.

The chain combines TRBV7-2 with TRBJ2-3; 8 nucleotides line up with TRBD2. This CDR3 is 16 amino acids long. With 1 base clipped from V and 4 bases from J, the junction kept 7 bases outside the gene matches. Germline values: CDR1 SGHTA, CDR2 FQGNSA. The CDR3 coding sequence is TGTGCCAGCAGCTTAGTAGGGACTAGAGGCGCAGATACGCAGTATTTT. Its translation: CASSLVGTRGADTQYF. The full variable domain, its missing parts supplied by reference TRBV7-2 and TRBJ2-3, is GAGVSQSPSNKVTEKGKDVELRCDPISGHTALYWYRQSLGQGLEFLIYFQGNSAPDKSGLPSDRFSAERTGGSVSTLTIQRTQQEDSAVYLCASSLVGTRGADTQYFGPGTRLTVL.

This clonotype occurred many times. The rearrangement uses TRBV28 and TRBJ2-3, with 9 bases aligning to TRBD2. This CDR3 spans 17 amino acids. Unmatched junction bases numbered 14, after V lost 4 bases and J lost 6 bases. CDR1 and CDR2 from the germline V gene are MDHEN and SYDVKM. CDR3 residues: CASSSRRLAGKLDTQYF. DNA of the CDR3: TGTGCCAGCAGTTCCCGCCGGCTAGCGGGGAAGTTGGATACGCAGTATTTT.

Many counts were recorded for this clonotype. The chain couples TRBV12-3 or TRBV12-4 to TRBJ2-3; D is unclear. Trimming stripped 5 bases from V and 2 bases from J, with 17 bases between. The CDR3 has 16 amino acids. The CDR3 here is CASSTARVSPTDTQYF. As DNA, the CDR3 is TGTGCCAGCAGTACTGCAAGGGTTTCTCCCACAGATACGCAGTATTTT.

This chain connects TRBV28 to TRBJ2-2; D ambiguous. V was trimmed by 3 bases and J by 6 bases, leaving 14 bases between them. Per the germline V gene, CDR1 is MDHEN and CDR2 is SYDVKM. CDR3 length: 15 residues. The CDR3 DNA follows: TGTGCCAGCAGTTTGGACGGGTCCCCCGCCGGGGAGCTGTTTTTT. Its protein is CASSLDGSPAGELFF.

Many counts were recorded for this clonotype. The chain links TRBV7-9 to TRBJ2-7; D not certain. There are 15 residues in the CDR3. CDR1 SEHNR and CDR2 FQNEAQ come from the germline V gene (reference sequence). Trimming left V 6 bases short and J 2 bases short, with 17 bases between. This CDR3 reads CASSFSRPRAYEQYF. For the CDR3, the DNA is TGTGCCAGCAGTTTCAGTCGCCCACGCGCCTACGAGCAGTACTTC. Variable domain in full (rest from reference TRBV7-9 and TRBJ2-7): DTGVSQNPRHKITKRGQNVTFRCDPISEHNRLYWYRQTLGQGPEFLTYFQNEAQLEKSRLLSDRFSAERPKGSFSTLEIQRTEQGDSAMYLCASSFSRPRAYEQYFGPGTRLTVT.

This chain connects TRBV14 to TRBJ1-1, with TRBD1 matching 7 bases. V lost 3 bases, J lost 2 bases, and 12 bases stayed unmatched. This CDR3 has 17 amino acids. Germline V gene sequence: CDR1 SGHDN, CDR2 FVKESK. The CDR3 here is CASSQIGAGTVNTEAFF. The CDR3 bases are TGTGCCAGCAGCCAGATAGGGGCCGGGACAGTAAACACTGAAGCTTTCTTT.

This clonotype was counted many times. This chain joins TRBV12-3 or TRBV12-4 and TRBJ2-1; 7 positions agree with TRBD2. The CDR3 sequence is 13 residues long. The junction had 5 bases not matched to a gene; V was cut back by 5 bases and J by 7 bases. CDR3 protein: CASSLGRVNEQFF. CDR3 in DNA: TGTGCCAGCAGTCTGGGGAGGGTAAATGAGCAGTTCTTC.

For the CDR3, the DNA is TGTGCCAGCAGCGGCCGGGACAGGGGAAACACCATATATTTT. As protein: CASSGRDRGNTIYF. The rearrangement links TRBV7-9 to TRBJ1-3; 8 positions agree with TRBD1. The germline gives CDR1 SEHNR, CDR2 FQNEAQ (reference sequence). The CDR3 is made up of 14 amino acids. V lost 5 bases, J lost 4 bases, and 4 bases stayed unmatched.

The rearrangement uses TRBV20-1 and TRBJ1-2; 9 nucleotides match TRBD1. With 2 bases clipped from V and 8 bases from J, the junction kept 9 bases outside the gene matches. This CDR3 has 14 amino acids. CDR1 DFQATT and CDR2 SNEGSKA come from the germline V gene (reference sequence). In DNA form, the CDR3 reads TGCAGTGCTAGAACCGGGACAGGGAGATTCGGCTACACCTTC. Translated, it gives CSARTGTGRFGYTF.

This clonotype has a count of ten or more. CDR3 DNA: TGTGCCAGCAGCTTACGAGGCGATGCCTACGAGCAGTACTTC. Encoded protein: CASSLRGDAYEQYF. The V gene is TRBV11-3, the J gene TRBJ2-7; no clear D. V was clipped by 2 bases and J by 2 bases, with 10 bases between them. The germline gives CDR1 SGHNT, CDR2 YENEEA. The CDR3 runs 14 residues.

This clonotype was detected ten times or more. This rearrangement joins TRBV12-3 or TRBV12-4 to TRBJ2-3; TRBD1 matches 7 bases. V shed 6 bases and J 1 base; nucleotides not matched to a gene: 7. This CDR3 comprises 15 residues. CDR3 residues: CASSPRQGGTDTQYF. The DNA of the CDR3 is TGTGCCAGCAGCCCCAGACAGGGAGGCACAGATACGCAGTATTTT.

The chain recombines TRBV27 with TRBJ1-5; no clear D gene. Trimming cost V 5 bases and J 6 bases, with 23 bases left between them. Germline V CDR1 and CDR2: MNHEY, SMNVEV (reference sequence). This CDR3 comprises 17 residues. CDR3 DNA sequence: TGTGCCAGCAGTGAACGGGAGGGCGGTTTAGGAGGTCAGCCCCAGCATTTT. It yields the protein CASSEREGGLGGQPQHF.

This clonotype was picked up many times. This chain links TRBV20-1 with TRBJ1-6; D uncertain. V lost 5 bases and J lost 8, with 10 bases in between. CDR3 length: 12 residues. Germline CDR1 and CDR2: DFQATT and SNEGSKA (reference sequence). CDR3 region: CSAGLTDSPLHF. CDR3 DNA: TGCAGTGCTGGACTAACGGATTCACCCCTCCACTTT.

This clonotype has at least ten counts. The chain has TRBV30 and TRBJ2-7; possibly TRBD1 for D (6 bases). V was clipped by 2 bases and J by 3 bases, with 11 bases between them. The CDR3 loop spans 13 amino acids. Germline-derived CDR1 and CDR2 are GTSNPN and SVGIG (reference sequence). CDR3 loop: CAWSTGTNYEQYF. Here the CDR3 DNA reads TGTGCCTGGAGTACCGGGACAAACTACGAGCAGTACTTC.

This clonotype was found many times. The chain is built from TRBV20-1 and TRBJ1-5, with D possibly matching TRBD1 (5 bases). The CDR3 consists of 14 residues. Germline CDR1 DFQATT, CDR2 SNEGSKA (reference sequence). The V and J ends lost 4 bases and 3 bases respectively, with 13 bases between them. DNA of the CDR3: TGCAGTGCTAAAGGAACAGGACCCAATCAGCCCCAGCATTTT. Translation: CSAKGTGPNQPQHF.

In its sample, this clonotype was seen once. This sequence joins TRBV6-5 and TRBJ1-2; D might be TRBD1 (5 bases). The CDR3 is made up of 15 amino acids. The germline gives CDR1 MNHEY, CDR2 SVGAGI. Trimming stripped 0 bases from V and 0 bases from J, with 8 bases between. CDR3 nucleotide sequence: TGTGCCAGCAGTTACTCACAGGAATCTAACTATGGCTACACCTTC. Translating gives CASSYSQESNYGYTF.